This T cell receptor (beta chain) derives from a study of identical twins. Study observations and caveats: These conclusions were based on statistical analysis (cross-sectional, not following the same donors). The degree of excess twin sharing was weaker in beta out-of-frame sequences. Fewer insertions characterized abundant cord blood beta clonotypes, whereas memory repertoires showed none.

Ten or more counts support this clonotype. Its antigen is still unknown. Trimming pared 2 bases from V and 2 bases from J, leaving 13 bases between. The CDR3 sequence is 16 residues long. cDNA molecules carried unique molecular identifiers, and template switching added a universal primer site. TCRdb redid the calling of the 5' RACE reads with MiXCR, one entry per CDR3 protein. The sample has about 920,000 distinct CDR3 sequences, about 12% seen once. Another study also made use of these data, one on yellow fever vaccine responses in identical twins.

The rearrangement links TRBV12-3 or TRBV12-4 to TRBJ1-5; tentatively, D is TRBD1 (6 bases). This receptor was obtained from a woman under 30 in good health. Source material: PBMCs. The CDR3 nucleotides read TGTGCCAGCAGTTTACGGGGGGCTGAGGGCAATCAGCCCCAGCATTTT. It codes for CASSLRGAEGNQPQHF.